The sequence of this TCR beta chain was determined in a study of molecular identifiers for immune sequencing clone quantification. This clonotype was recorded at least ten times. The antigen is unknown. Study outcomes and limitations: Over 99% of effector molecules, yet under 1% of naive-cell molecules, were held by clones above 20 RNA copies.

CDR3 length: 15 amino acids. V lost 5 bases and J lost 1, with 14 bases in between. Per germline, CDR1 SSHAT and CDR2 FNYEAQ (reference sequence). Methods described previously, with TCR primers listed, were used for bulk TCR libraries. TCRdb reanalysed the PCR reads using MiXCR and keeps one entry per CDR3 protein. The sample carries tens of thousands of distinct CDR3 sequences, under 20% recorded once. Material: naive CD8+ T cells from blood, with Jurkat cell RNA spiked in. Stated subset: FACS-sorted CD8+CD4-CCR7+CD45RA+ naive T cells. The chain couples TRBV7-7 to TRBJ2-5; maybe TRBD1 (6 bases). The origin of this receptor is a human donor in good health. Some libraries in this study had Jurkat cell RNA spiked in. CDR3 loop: CASSPWQGSQETQYF. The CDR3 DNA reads TGTGCCAGCAGCCCATGGCAGGGGAGCCAAGAGACCCAGTACTTC.